Below, 6 T cell receptor beta chains from the same sample are listed, as sequenced in a study of cytomegalovirus exposure and HLA in healthy donors. Primers for the PCR totalled 60 Vbeta and 13 Jbeta. Here immunoSEQ multiplex PCR was the method, and the copy in TCRdb shows in-frame clones only, minus some. The table includes 150,000 to 200,000 clones, 70% detected once. The sample was PBMCs. Source of these receptors: a man aged 18 to 29 in good health and CMV-seropositive.

This clone has a handful of counts. The chain has TRBV9 and TRBJ2-2, with no clear D. The CDR3 contains 13 residues. Germline V gives CDR1 SGDLS, CDR2 YYNGEE. The ends were cut back, 2 bases at V and 4 bases at J, with 6 bases in the middle. The CDR3 DNA is TGTGCCAGCAGCGTGACACTCACCGGGGAGCTGTTTTTT. Translation gives CASSVTLTGELFF. Full variable domain (outside the CDR3, taken from reference TRBV9 and TRBJ2-2): DSGVTQTPKHLITATGQRVTLRCSPRSGDLSVYWYQQSLDQGLQFLIQYYNGEERAKGNILERFSAQQFPDLHSELNLSSLELGDSALYFCASSVTLTGELFFGEGSRLTVL.

The chain joins TRBV7-9 to TRBJ2-3, with 8 nucleotides matching TRBD2. Germline V gene lookup returns CDR1 SEHNR and CDR2 FQNEAQ (reference sequence). The length of the CDR3 is 17 residues. J was trimmed by 4 bases and V by 1 base; bases with no gene match: 10. The CDR3 sequence: CASSLGGAGTRSDTQYF. CDR3 DNA: TGTGCCAGCAGCTTAGGGGGGGCCGGGACTAGGTCAGATACGCAGTATTTT.

This clone was detected only a few times. This chain uses TRBV11-2 with TRBJ1-1; D is uncertain. Germline CDR1 reads SGHAT; CDR2 reads FQNNGV. The CDR3 is 13 amino acids. Trimming pared 7 bases from V and 1 base from J, leaving 10 bases between. CDR3 in DNA: TGTGCCAGCACCGTCTACAGGAACACTGAAGCTTTCTTT. Residues: CASTVYRNTEAFF.

The V and J genes are TRBV2 and TRBJ2-3; TRBD1 aligns across 7 bases. The germline gives CDR1 SNHLY, CDR2 FYNNEI. V trimming: 8 bases; J trimming: 4 bases; junction bases outside the gene matches: 9. The CDR3 is 14 amino acids. CDR3 sequence: CASEEKGQPDTQYF. The CDR3 DNA is TGTGCCAGCGAGGAGAAGGGACAGCCAGATACGCAGTATTTT.

A few counts support this clone. The gene calls are TRBV27 and TRBJ2-5; D possibly corresponds to TRBD2 (6 bases). V shed 4 bases and J shed 5 bases, with 11 bases lying between them. CDR3 size: 13 residues. Germline loops: CDR1 MNHEY, CDR2 SMNVEV (reference sequence). The chain's CDR3 is CASSSLAMETQYF. The CDR3 DNA follows: TGTGCCAGCAGTTCGCTAGCGATGGAGACCCAGTACTTC.

The CDR3 region has the DNA TGTGCCAGCAGCTCCGACGACAGGTATGGCTACACCTTC. Its protein is CASSSDDRYGYTF. The V and J genes are TRBV5-6 and TRBJ1-2; tentatively, D is TRBD1 (6 bases). This CDR3 has 13 amino acids. Germline V lookup: CDR1 SGHDT, CDR2 YYEEEE. V lost 3 bases, J lost 5 bases, and 11 bases lay in between.